The clone carrying this TCR beta chain came up many times. This sample is drawn from a study of T-cell reconstitution after alpha-beta-depleted transplantation in children. V was clipped by 6 bases and J by 12 bases; unmatched bases: 9. Germline V gene sequence: CDR1 SGHDN, CDR2 FVKESK. The CDR3 consists of 13 residues. Molecular barcoding with unique molecular identifiers was used for the TCRbeta library. TCRdb analysed the PCR reads with MiXCR anew, one entry per CDR3 protein. The table shows under 350,000 distinct CDR3 sequences, with 9.5% to 10% occurring only once. The material sequenced was PBMCs from the stem cell graft donor, taken from the stem cell graft. The sequence derives from a human donor who donated a stem cell graft to a child with SCID. The rearrangement links TRBV14 to TRBJ2-4; 9 nucleotides line up with TRBD1. The CDR3 protein is CASSQQGALGQYF. The CDR3 DNA reads as TGTGCCAGCAGTCAACAGGGGGCCTTGGGTCAGTACTTC. The whole variable domain, filled in from reference TRBV14 and TRBJ2-4, reads EAGVTQFPSHSVIEKGQTVTLRCDPISGHDNLYWYRRVMGKEIKFLLHFVKESKQDESGMPNNRFLAERTGGTYSTLKVQPAELEDSGVYFCASSQQGALGQYFGAGTRLSVL.